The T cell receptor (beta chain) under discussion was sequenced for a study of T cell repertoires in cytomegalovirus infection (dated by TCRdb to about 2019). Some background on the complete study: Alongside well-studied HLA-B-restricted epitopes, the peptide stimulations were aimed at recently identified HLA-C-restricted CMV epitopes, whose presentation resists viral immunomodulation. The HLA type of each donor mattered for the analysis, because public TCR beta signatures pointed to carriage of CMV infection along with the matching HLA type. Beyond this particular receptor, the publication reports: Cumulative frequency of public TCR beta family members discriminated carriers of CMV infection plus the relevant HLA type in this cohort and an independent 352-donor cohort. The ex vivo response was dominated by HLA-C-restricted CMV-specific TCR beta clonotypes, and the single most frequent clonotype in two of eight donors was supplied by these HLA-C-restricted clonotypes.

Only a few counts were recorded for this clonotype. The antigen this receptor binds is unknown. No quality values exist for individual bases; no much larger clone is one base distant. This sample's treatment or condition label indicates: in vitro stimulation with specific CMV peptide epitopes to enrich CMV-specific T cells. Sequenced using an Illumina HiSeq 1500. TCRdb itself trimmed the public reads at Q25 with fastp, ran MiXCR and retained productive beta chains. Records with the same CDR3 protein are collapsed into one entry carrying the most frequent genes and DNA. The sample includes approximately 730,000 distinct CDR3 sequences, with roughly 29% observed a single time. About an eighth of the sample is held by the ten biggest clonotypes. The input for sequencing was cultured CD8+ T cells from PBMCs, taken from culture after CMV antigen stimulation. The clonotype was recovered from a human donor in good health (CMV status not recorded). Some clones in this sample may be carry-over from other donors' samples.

The nucleotides read TGTGCCAGCAGCTTAAATGCCATTCAGCCCCAGCATTTT. Its protein reads: CASSLNAIQPQHF. The V gene is TRBV7-2 and the J gene is TRBJ1-5; no D segment can be confidently identified. The junction shows trimming of 2 bases on V and 6 bases on J, plus 8 bases between the germline ends. Including cysteine and phenylalanine, the CDR3 has 13 amino acids. The CDR3 DNA has 39 bases and is translated from base 1. Per the germline V gene, SGHTA is the CDR1 and FQGNSA is the CDR2. With all but the CDR3 taken from the reference TRBV7-2 and TRBJ1-5 genes, the full variable domain is: GAGVSQSPSNKVTEKGKDVELRCDPISGHTALYWYRQSLGQGLEFLIYFQGNSAPDKSGLPSDRFSAERTGGSVSTLTIQRTQQEDSAVYLCASSLNAIQPQHFGDGTRLSIL.